The clone carrying this T cell receptor beta chain appeared once. Mismatch with germline at one junction end may stem from a read error. The CDR3 extends over 12 amino acids. CDR1 and CDR2 from the germline V gene are SGHAT and FQNNGV. The data were taken from a study of blood T cell repertoires in COVID-19. As for the study in general: The United States, Italy and Spain provided the acute and convalescent COVID-19 samples. PBMCs, B-cell-depleted T cells, or T cells were the source of the cDNA or gDNA that made up the material.

This table comes from immunoSEQ multiplex PCR, and its TCRdb copy is limited to in-frame clones, with some not included. The sample lists tens of thousands of clones; about 91% were seen once. The sample comprised peripheral blood. The genes are TRBV11-2 and TRBJ2-7; TRBD2 is a possible D gene (6 bases). This clonotype originated in a man in his 60s with active COVID-19. CDR3 nucleotides: TGTGCCAGCAGGCCTATTTCCGGGAGCAGCGACTTC. It codes for CASRPISGSSDF.